Below are 11 T cell receptor beta chains sequenced from a single sample in a study of regulatory T cells in long-lasting Graves disease. The time point is: persistent/refractory GD, antithyroid drugs over 5 years with positive TRAb. Isolated PBMC RNA provided the starting material for the TCR library. Sequencing libraries for TCR beta were prepared with iRepertoire HTBI primers and Arm-PCR of CDR3 regions. TCRdb reanalysed the multiplex PCR reads using MiXCR and keeps one entry per CDR3 protein. Here the sample spans 650,000 to 850,000 distinct CDR3 sequences, about 30% being singletons. The sample was peripheral blood mononuclear cells (PBMCs), taken when the disease was refractory, from a patient treated with antithyroid drugs. These receptors were taken from a female donor with Graves disease.

The chain carries TRBV6-4 and TRBJ2-7; 16 positions match TRBD2. This CDR3 is 17 amino acids long. V was pared by 11 bases and J by 5 bases, with 15 bases of the junction left unmatched. Germline CDR1 MRHNA, CDR2 SNTAGT. The CDR3 reads CARPGTSGRAVSHEQYF. CDR3 coding DNA: TGTGCCCGCCCCGGGACTAGCGGGAGGGCCGTATCCCACGAGCAGTACTTC.

This CDR3 is CSASGHFSANYGYTF. The CDR3 DNA reads as TGCAGTGCTAGCGGACATTTCTCTGCTAACTATGGCTACACCTTC. The J gene is TRBJ1-2, the V gene TRBV20-1; a possible D gene is TRBD1 (5 bases). With 3 bases removed from V and 0 bases from J, the gap between germline ends came to 14 bases. Germline CDR1 reads DFQATT; CDR2 reads SNEGSKA (reference sequence). CDR3 length equals 15 residues.

The CDR3 reads CASSPPLVTGEQYF. In DNA, the CDR3 is TGCGCCAGCAGCCCACCACTAGTTACGGGCGAGCAGTACTTC. The gene calls are TRBV5-1 and TRBJ2-7, with a possible D match to TRBD2 (5 bases). Germline assignment: CDR1 SGHRS and CDR2 YFSETQ. Trimming shortened V by 4 bases and J by 6 bases, and 17 bases separated the two germline ends. The CDR3 is 14 residues long.

This clonotype was seen only a few times. The chain uses TRBV6-1 and TRBJ1-2, with a possible D match to TRBD1 (5 bases). The germline V gene has CDR1 MNHNS and CDR2 SASEGT. CDR3 length: 13 residues. V lost 4 bases and J 4 bases, leaving 10 bases between the germline ends. This chain's CDR3 is CASSAGGVYGYTF. The CDR3 coding sequence is TGTGCCAGCAGTGCCGGAGGGGTCTATGGCTACACCTTC.

This clonotype occurred many times. This chain connects TRBV11-2 to TRBJ1-4; the match to TRBD1 covers 10 bases. The germline gives CDR1 SGHAT, CDR2 FQNNGV. J was trimmed by 5 bases and V by 1 base; bases with no gene match: 7. The CDR3 is made up of 17 amino acids. The CDR3 coding sequence is TGTGCCAGCAGCTTAGTTCCGGTGGGACAGGGGAATGAAAAACTGTTTTTT. Residues: CASSLVPVGQGNEKLFF.

The chain has TRBV27 and TRBJ2-2; no reliable D call. Deletions cut 5 bases from V and 2 bases from J, with 6 bases between. The CDR3 spans 13 residues. Germline CDR1 MNHEY, CDR2 SMNVEV (reference sequence). CDR3 residues: CASSLFNTGELFF. The CDR3 DNA is TGTGCCAGCAGTCTCTTCAACACCGGGGAGCTGTTTTTT.

This clonotype was observed a handful of times. The rearrangement uses TRBV3-1 and TRBJ2-5; D is ambiguous. The V end was cut by 8 bases, the J end by 2 bases, with 3 bases between. CDR1 and CDR2 from the germline V gene are LGHDT and YNNKEL (reference sequence). This CDR3 is built from 10 residues. The CDR3 spells CASGQETQYF. The CDR3 region has the DNA TGTGCCAGCGGGCAAGAGACCCAGTACTTC.

The genes are TRBV6-1 and TRBJ1-5; D may be TRBD1 (5 bases). The V and J ends lost 6 bases and 7 bases respectively, with 16 bases between them. CDR1 is MNHNS and CDR2 is SASEGT in the germline V gene. The CDR3 totals 14 residues. CDR3 nucleotides: TGTGCCAGCAGGATGGGGGTCTTAGGACAGCCCCAGCATTTT. Its translation: CASRMGVLGQPQHF.

This clonotype has a handful of counts. The genes are TRBV20-1 and TRBJ2-5; D remains ambiguous. The CDR3 runs 11 residues. Germline V gives CDR1 DFQATT, CDR2 SNEGSKA (reference sequence). V was clipped by 5 bases and J by 5 bases, with 9 bases between them. The chain's CDR3 is CSAGMRETQYF. In DNA, the CDR3 is TGCAGTGCTGGAATGAGGGAGACCCAGTACTTC.

This clonotype was seen a handful of times. The chain uses TRBV15 and TRBJ2-2; D is unresolved. Trimming took off 8 bases at V and 5 bases at J, with 6 bases between the two ends. CDR1 LNHNV and CDR2 YYDKDF come from the germline V gene (reference sequence). The CDR3 contains 11 residues. The CDR3 DNA is TGTGCCACCTTTTCTACCGGGGAGCTGTTTTTT. Amino acids: CATFSTGELFF.

The rearrangement uses TRBV2 and TRBJ2-7, with 7 bases identical to TRBD1. Trimming removed 5 bases from V and 5 bases from J; junction bases left unmatched: 6. The CDR3 sequence is 13 residues long. Germline V gives CDR1 SNHLY, CDR2 FYNNEI. CDR3: CASSLDREHEQYF. CDR3 nucleotides: TGTGCCAGCAGTTTAGACAGGGAGCACGAGCAGTACTTC.